This T cell receptor beta chain was recovered during a study of regulatory T cells in long-lasting Graves disease. This clonotype has only a few counts. Construction of the TCR beta libraries employed iRepertoire HTBI primers in conjunction with Arm-PCR of CDR3 regions. One entry per CDR3 protein results from TCRdb running MiXCR on the multiplex PCR reads. The sample shows about 620,000 distinct CDR3 sequences, 16% of them seen only once. Time point denoted: newly diagnosed GD, antithyroid drugs for less than 3 months. The TCR library was made from RNA extracted from PBMCs. Looked up from germline, CDR1 is MDHEN and CDR2 is SYDVKM. CDR3 size: 14 residues. V was clipped by 5 bases and J by 2 bases, with 13 bases between them. This sample also belongs to another study, concerning T cells in Graves' hyperthyroidism and ophthalmopathy. Turning to that study: In the blood, most expanded thyroid clonotypes above 0.001 appeared as well.

Source: peripheral blood mononuclear cells (PBMCs), taken at new diagnosis, from a patient treated with antithyroid drugs. The rearrangement links TRBV28 to TRBJ2-7; D might be TRBD1 or TRBD2, each matching 5 bases. The sequence came from a woman aged 25 to 39 with Graves disease. The CDR3 nucleotides are TGTGCCAGCAGTCCTCCCCCGGGGCCCTACGAGCAGTACTTC. This encodes CASSPPPGPYEQYF.